These T cell receptor beta chains were read from a single sample in a study of blood T cell repertoires in COVID-19. Using immunoSEQ multiplex PCR, the repertoire was profiled, and TCRdb retains in-frame clones only, with some absent. The sample lists 150,000 to 200,000 clones, about 81% occurring once. What was sequenced was peripheral blood. The source is an older woman with COVID-19, enrolled during active disease. Each CDR3 is given with its conserved first and last residue. The order of the fields is J gene, clone size, V gene, D gene, CDR3 DNA, CDR3 protein. D genes are given only for firm matches. The size of a clone is reported for some rows only, either as once, few or many, or as a class for expanded clones.

J: TRBJ1-5; size: -; V: TRBV4-2; D: TRBD1; DNA: TGTGCCAGCAGCCAGGGGACAGGTAATCAGCCCCAGCATTTT; CDR3: CASSQGTGNQPQHF
J: TRBJ1-2; size: -; V: TRBV10-2; D: -; DNA: TGCGCCAGCGGCCAGGGTGTCTCAGCTAACTATGGCTACACCTTC; CDR3: CASGQGVSANYGYTF
J: TRBJ2-2; size: -; V: TRBV5-1; D: -; DNA: TGCGCCAGCAGCGGCGCATCGAGGGCGGACACCGGGGAGCTGTTTTTT; CDR3: CASSGASRADTGELFF
J: TRBJ1-1; size: -; V: TRBV5-1; D: -; DNA: TGCGCCAGCAGCTCTAACCTAGGGGGAACGAACACTGAAGCTTTCTTT; CDR3: CASSSNLGGTNTEAFF
J: TRBJ1-5; size: -; V: TRBV27; D: TRBD1; DNA: TGTGCCAGCAAGGACAGGTCTAGCAATCAGCCCCAGCATTTT; CDR3: CASKDRSSNQPQHF
J: TRBJ2-2; size: -; V: TRBV4-3; D: -; DNA: TGCGCCAGCAGCGCGGATCCGAACACCGGGGAGCTGTTTTTT; CDR3: CASSADPNTGELFF
J: TRBJ1-2; size: -; V: TRBV7-8; D: TRBD1; DNA: TGTGCCAGCAGCGTACAGGGGAACTATGGCTACACCTTC; CDR3: CASSVQGNYGYTF
J: TRBJ1-6; size: -; V: TRBV2; D: TRBD1; DNA: TGTGCCAGCAGCCCTCGAACGACAGGGAACAATTCACCCCTCCACTTT; CDR3: CASSPRTTGNNSPLHF
J: TRBJ1-6; size: -; V: TRBV6-2/TRBV6-3; D: -; DNA: TGTGCCAGCAGTTACGGGCCTTCAGGACTTAATTCACCCCTCCACTTT; CDR3: CASSYGPSGLNSPLHF
J: TRBJ2-5; size: once; V: TRBV29-1; D: TRBD2; DNA: TGCAGCGTCGGTCTGCGGACTAGCGATGAGACCCAGTACTTC; CDR3: CSVGLRTSDETQYF
J: TRBJ2-7; size: -; V: TRBV6-2/TRBV6-3; D: -; DNA: TGTGCCAGCAGTTACGTGGCCTTTACTAACCCCTACGAGCAGTACTTC; CDR3: CASSYVAFTNPYEQYF
J: TRBJ1-2; size: -; V: TRBV6-5; D: -; DNA: TGTGCCAGCAGCAGCGGGACGGCTGCTAACTATGGCTACACCTTC; CDR3: CASSSGTAANYGYTF
J: TRBJ2-7; size: -; V: TRBV29-1; D: -; DNA: TGCAGCGTAAAAGGACAGATTTACGAGCAGTACTTC; CDR3: CSVKGQIYEQYF
J: TRBJ2-2; size: -; V: TRBV2; D: -; DNA: TGTGCCAGCGCAGGGTGGATCCTCACCGGGGAGCTGTTTTTT; CDR3: CASAGWILTGELFF
J: TRBJ1-2; size: -; V: TRBV18; D: -; DNA: TGTGCCAGCTCACCACCGGTCGACGGGGTGAACTATGGCTACACCTTC; CDR3: CASSPPVDGVNYGYTF
J: TRBJ2-5; size: -; V: TRBV29-1; D: TRBD2; DNA: TGCAGCGTTGCACTAGCGGGCTCGGTGGGAGAGACCCAGTACTTC; CDR3: CSVALAGSVGETQYF
J: TRBJ1-5; size: -; V: TRBV3-1/TRBV3-2; D: -; DNA: TGTGCCAGCAGCCAAGAAGGCGGGGGGGCTCAGCCCCAGCATTTT; CDR3: CASSQEGGGAQPQHF
J: TRBJ2-5; size: once; V: TRBV10-3; D: TRBD1; DNA: TGTGCCATCAGTGGGACAGGGCAAGAGACCCAGTACTTC; CDR3: CAISGTGQETQYF
J: TRBJ2-2; size: -; V: TRBV9; D: -; DNA: TGTGCCAGCAGCTCCCACCCCAGGAATAGGCTAGCCAACACCGGGGAGCTGTTTTTT; CDR3: CASSSHPRNRLANTGELFF
J: TRBJ1-4; size: -; V: TRBV13; D: -; DNA: TGTGCCAGCACCCCCCGCGGGGCAACTAATGAAAAACTGTTTTTT; CDR3: CASTPRGATNEKLFF
J: TRBJ1-6; size: -; V: TRBV18; D: TRBD1; DNA: TGTGCCAGCTCATCGCGACAGGGTGGTAATTCACCCCTCCACTTT; CDR3: CASSSRQGGNSPLHF
J: TRBJ1-1; size: few; V: TRBV10-3; D: TRBD1; DNA: TGTGCCATCAGTGAGCATGACAGGGTCACGACGAAGAACACTGAAGCTTTCTTT; CDR3: CAISEHDRVTTKNTEAFF
J: TRBJ2-1; size: -; V: TRBV29-1; D: TRBD1; DNA: TGCAGCGTAAGACGACAGGGCACCCAAACCTACAATGAGCAGTTCTTC; CDR3: CSVRRQGTQTYNEQFF